A single sample gave rise to the 23 T cell receptor beta chains below, sequenced in a study of shared T cell receptors in the human thymus. TCRdb's table, derived via immunoSEQ multiplex PCR, lists solely in-frame clones and lacks some. The data contain about 500,000 clones, approximately 78% of them seen just once; the ten biggest clones take up around 0.013%. These data are also associated with another study on human thymus T cells.

The sample was thymocytes. Receptors originate from a boy under two years old with a congenital heart defect.

J is TRBJ2-7 and V is TRBV6-5; weak D call: TRBD1 (5 bases). The germline V and J ends were trimmed by 0 bases and 1 base, with 13 bases remaining between them. The germline gives CDR1 MNHEY, CDR2 SVGAGI. The CDR3 is 16 amino acids. CDR3 in amino acids: CASSYSPRASSYEQYF. The CDR3 DNA reads TGTGCCAGCAGTTACTCCCCCAGGGCCTCTTCCTACGAGCAGTACTTC.

This chain uses TRBV7-2 with TRBJ2-7; 7 bases are shared with TRBD2. Germline-derived CDR1 and CDR2 are SGHTA and FQGNSA. The CDR3 is made up of 17 amino acids. Unmatched junction bases numbered 12, after V lost 2 bases and J lost 2 bases. The CDR3 protein is CASSLLEWREIPYEQYF. CDR3 sequence (DNA): TGTGCCAGCAGCTTATTGGAGTGGCGGGAGATACCCTACGAGCAGTACTTC. The variable domain in full, completed from reference TRBV7-2 and TRBJ2-7, reads GAGVSQSPSNKVTEKGKDVELRCDPISGHTALYWYRQSLGQGLEFLIYFQGNSAPDKSGLPSDRFSAERTGGSVSTLTIQRTQQEDSAVYLCASSLLEWREIPYEQYFGPGTRLTVT.

The genes are TRBV10-1 and TRBJ2-1; D uncertain. V gave up 1 base and J gave up 0 bases, with 7 bases separating them. CDR1 is WNHNN and CDR2 is SYGVQD in the germline V gene (reference sequence). The CDR3 has 15 amino acids. CDR3 protein: CASSEFPGSYNEQFF. CDR3 DNA: TGCGCCAGCAGTGAGTTCCCGGGCTCCTACAATGAGCAGTTCTTC.

The rearrangement links TRBV28 to TRBJ2-7; D is perhaps TRBD2 (5 bases). There are 14 residues in the CDR3. The V gene's germline CDR1 is MDHEN and CDR2 SYDVKM. The V and J ends lost 10 bases and 0 bases respectively, with 16 bases between them. DNA for the CDR3: TGTGCCACTACGGACTCCCCAACCTCCTACGAGCAGTACTTC. Amino acid sequence: CATTDSPTSYEQYF.

The CDR3 region has the DNA TGTGCCAGCAGCTTAGACCTACCGCGGTACAATGAGCAGTTCTTC. Amino acids: CASSLDLPRYNEQFF. The rearrangement links TRBV7-6 to TRBJ2-1; no clear D gene. The CDR3 length is 15 residues. Trimming pared 1 base from V and 4 bases from J, leaving 11 bases between. Looked up from germline, CDR1 is SGHVS and CDR2 is FNYEAQ.

The chain uses TRBV2 and TRBJ2-7; 9 nucleotides match TRBD2. Per the germline V gene, CDR1 is SNHLY and CDR2 is FYNNEI. The CDR3 loop spans 17 amino acids. V was clipped by 2 bases and J by 1 base; unmatched bases: 9. The CDR3 nucleotides are TGTGCCAGCAGTGAATCAGGGCTAGCGGGAAGATCCTACGAGCAGTACTTC. The encoded protein is CASSESGLAGRSYEQYF.

The chain combines TRBV2 with TRBJ2-5, with 7 nucleotides matching TRBD1. V trimming: 5 bases; J trimming: 5 bases; junction bases outside the gene matches: 11. CDR3 length: 15 amino acids. Germline V gene data show CDR1 as SNHLY and CDR2 as FYNNEI. CDR3 region: CASSQRAGGGETQYF. In DNA form, the CDR3 reads TGTGCCAGCAGTCAAAGGGCAGGGGGTGGGGAGACCCAGTACTTC.

This clone appeared a single time. V is TRBV27 and J is TRBJ2-7; 11 bases are a match to TRBD2. V dropped 3 bases and J dropped 0; count of bases not matched to a gene: 10. Per germline, CDR1 MNHEY and CDR2 SMNVEV (reference sequence). The CDR3 is made up of 18 amino acids. CDR3 residues: CASSLGLAGGFSSYEQYF. Written as DNA, the CDR3 is TGTGCCAGCAGTTTGGGCCTAGCGGGAGGCTTTAGCTCCTACGAGCAGTACTTC.

The chain combines TRBV6-4 with TRBJ1-4; TRBD1 matches 7 bases. The V segment lost 5 bases and the J segment 11 bases; nucleotides outside the gene matches: 8. CDR3 length: 13 amino acids. Germline V gene data show CDR1 as MRHNA and CDR2 as SNTAGT. CDR3 in DNA: TGTGCCAGCAGTCTACGACAGGGAAGCAAACTGTTTTTT. It encodes CASSLRQGSKLFF.

V gene TRBV6-4 combines with J gene TRBJ2-7, with 7 bases fitting TRBD1. CDR1 and CDR2 from the germline V gene are MRHNA and SNTAGT. The CDR3 has 15 residues. With 9 bases clipped from V and 4 bases from J, the junction kept 15 bases outside the gene matches. The chain's CDR3 is CARDQRRRGNYEQYF. The CDR3 bases are TGTGCCAGGGACCAGAGGCGCAGGGGGAATTACGAGCAGTACTTC.

This chain uses TRBV25-1 with TRBJ2-2; 11 bases agree with TRBD1. V lost 4 bases and J lost 6; bases outside the gene matches: 7. Germline CDR1 and CDR2: MGHDK and SYGVNS. The CDR3 is 16 residues long. CDR3 sequence reads: CASSGPGQGGAGELFF. CDR3 nucleotide sequence: TGTGCCAGCAGTGGACCGGGACAGGGGGGCGCCGGGGAGCTGTTTTTT. Together with reference TRBV25-1 and TRBJ2-2, the CDR3 gives the full variable domain: EADIYQTPRYLVIGTGKKITLECSQTMGHDKMYWYQQDPGMELHLIHYSYGVNSTEKGDLSSESTVSRIRTEHFPLTLESARPSHTSQYLCASSGPGQGGAGELFFGEGSRLTVL.

V and J are TRBV27 and TRBJ2-7; tentatively, D is TRBD2 (6 bases). There are 15 residues in the CDR3. Germline lookup yields CDR1 MNHEY and CDR2 SMNVEV (reference sequence). Trimming stripped 8 bases from V and 2 bases from J, with 19 bases between. CDR3 sequence: CASSLAAGLAYEQYF. The CDR3 DNA is TGTGCCAGCTCCCTGGCGGCGGGATTGGCCTACGAGCAGTACTTC.

The DNA of the CDR3 is TGTGCCAGTAGTATGTCGTTTTTGGCAGGCTCTAACACTGAAGCTTTCTTT. Translating it yields CASSMSFLAGSNTEAFF. The V gene is TRBV19, the J gene TRBJ1-1; no reliable D call. Germline V gives CDR1 LNHDA, CDR2 SQIVND (reference sequence). The CDR3 has 17 amino acids. Trimming took 3 bases from V and 2 from J, leaving 19 bases between them.

This rearrangement joins TRBV4-3 to TRBJ1-1; TRBD1 is a possible D gene (5 bases). This CDR3 comprises 13 residues. V was cut by 0 bases and J by 4 bases, with 6 bases left in between. CDR1 and CDR2 (germline): LGHNA, YSLEER. CDR3 amino acids: CASSQEDITEAFF. The CDR3 region has the DNA TGCGCCAGCAGCCAAGAGGACATCACTGAAGCTTTCTTT.

The chain is built from TRBV7-2 and TRBJ1-1, with D unresolved. CDR3 length equals 16 residues. The germline gives CDR1 SGHTA, CDR2 FQGNSA. V lost 1 base and J lost 1, with 13 bases in between. CDR3 nucleotide sequence: TGTGCCAGCAGCTTAGGGCCCCCGGGGAGGAACACTGAAGCTTTCTTT. Amino acids: CASSLGPPGRNTEAFF.

This chain connects TRBV2 to TRBJ2-7; 7 nucleotides agree with TRBD2. Germline CDR1 SNHLY, CDR2 FYNNEI. The V gene end was trimmed by 6 bases and the J gene end by 3 bases; junction bases not matched to a gene: 8. This CDR3 is 14 amino acids long. The CDR3 spells CASSDRREYYEQYF. The DNA for the CDR3 is TGTGCCAGCAGCGACCGGCGGGAGTACTACGAGCAGTACTTC. The variable domain in full, completed from reference TRBV2 and TRBJ2-7, reads EPEVTQTPSHQVTQMGQEVILRCVPISNHLYFYWYRQILGQKVEFLVSFYNNEISEKSEIFDDQFSVERPDGSNFTLKIRSTKLEDSAMYFCASSDRREYYEQYFGPGTRLTVT.

The chain joins TRBV5-6 to TRBJ2-7, with D maybe TRBD1 (6 bases). CDR3 length: 16 amino acids. V was clipped by 1 base and J by 5 bases, with 19 bases between them. CDR1 SGHDT and CDR2 YYEEEE come from the germline V gene. This CDR3 is CASSLHPPWGQDEQYF. DNA of the CDR3: TGTGCCAGCAGCTTGCACCCCCCCTGGGGGCAGGACGAGCAGTACTTC.

This chain joins TRBV12-5 and TRBJ2-7; possible D gene TRBD1, 5 bases. V dropped 0 bases and J dropped 4 bases, with 22 bases sitting between them. Germline V gives CDR1 LGHNT, CDR2 FRNRAP. The CDR3 runs 18 residues. The CDR3 reads CASGLVLAPTAFRYEQYF. For the CDR3, the DNA is TGTGCTAGTGGTTTGGTATTGGCCCCGACAGCGTTTCGATACGAGCAGTACTTC.

This clone was seen a single time. V gene TRBV19 combines with J gene TRBJ1-2; D unclear. Trimming took 9 bases from V and 6 from J, leaving 11 bases between them. The length of the CDR3 is 11 residues. Looked up from germline, CDR1 is LNHDA and CDR2 is SQIVND (reference sequence). The CDR3 coding sequence is TGTGCCAGCCGGGTCGTAAATGGCTACACCTTC. Translating gives CASRVVNGYTF.

The DNA of the CDR3 is TGTGCCAGCAGTGAATTGGGGTGGGGTCTTCGGGAGCCCCCCTACGAGCAGTACTTC. This sequence encodes CASSELGWGLREPPYEQYF. The chain has TRBV6-1 and TRBJ2-7; maybe TRBD2 (6 bases). The V and J ends lost 2 bases and 2 bases respectively, with 25 bases between them. The CDR3 covers 19 residues. Germline CDR1 MNHNS, CDR2 SASEGT.

The chain is built from TRBV19 and TRBJ2-4; D is possibly TRBD1 (5 bases). This CDR3 has 15 amino acids. Germline V gives CDR1 LNHDA, CDR2 SQIVND (reference sequence). The V and J ends lost 0 bases and 9 bases respectively, with 15 bases between them. CDR3 sequence: CASSIERQGLGIQYF. In nucleotides, the CDR3 is TGTGCCAGTAGTATAGAGAGGCAGGGCTTGGGCATTCAGTACTTC.

Only a few counts were recorded for this clone. The CDR3 protein is CASSPGSPPSVYEQYF. CDR3 bases: TGCGCCAGCAGCCCGGGAAGCCCTCCTAGTGTTTACGAGCAGTACTTC. The chain employs TRBV4-1 and TRBJ2-7, with D perhaps TRBD2 (5 bases). Looked up from germline, CDR1 is MGHRA and CDR2 is YSYEKL. V lost 4 bases, J lost 4 bases, and 20 bases lay in between. The length of the CDR3 is 16 residues.

The genes are TRBV30 and TRBJ2-7; unclear D gene. Germline V gene sequence: CDR1 GTSNPN, CDR2 SVGIG (reference sequence). This CDR3 region has 11 residues. Deletions cut 4 bases from V and 3 bases from J, with 7 bases between. CDR3 in DNA: TGTGCCTGGAACGTCGGCTACGAGCAGTACTTC. Protein sequence: CAWNVGYEQYF. Based on the CDR3 plus reference TRBV30 and TRBJ2-7, the full variable domain is SQTIHQWPATLVQPVGSPLSLECTVEGTSNPNLYWYRQAAGRGLQLLFYSVGIGQISSEVPQNLSASRPQDRQFILSSKKLLLSDSGFYLCAWNVGYEQYFGPGTRLTVT.